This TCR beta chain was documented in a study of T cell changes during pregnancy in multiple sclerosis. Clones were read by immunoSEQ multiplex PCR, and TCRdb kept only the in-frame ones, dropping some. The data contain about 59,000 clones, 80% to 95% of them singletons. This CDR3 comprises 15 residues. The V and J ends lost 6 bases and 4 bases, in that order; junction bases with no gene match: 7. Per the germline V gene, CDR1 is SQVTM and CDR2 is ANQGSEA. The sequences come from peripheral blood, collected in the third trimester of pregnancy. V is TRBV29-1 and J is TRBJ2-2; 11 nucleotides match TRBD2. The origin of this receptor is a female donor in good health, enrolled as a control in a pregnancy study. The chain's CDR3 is CSVTSGGLSTGELFF. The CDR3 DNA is TGCAGCGTCACTAGCGGGGGTCTGAGCACCGGGGAGCTGTTTTTT.